A single sample is the source of the 17 T cell receptor beta chains below, sequenced in a study of tumor-infiltrating lymphocytes in oesophageal squamous cell carcinoma. TCRdb itself ran the PCR reads through MiXCR, one entry per CDR3 protein. The sample has about 14,000 distinct CDR3 sequences; roughly half are singletons. Sequenced input: blood. The source is a male donor with esophageal squamous cell carcinoma.

At least ten counts were recorded for this clonotype. In DNA, the CDR3 is TGTGCCACCAGGCTACCAGGGTGGACGAACTATGGCTACACCTTC. Protein product: CATRLPGWTNYGYTF. V is TRBV24-1 and J is TRBJ1-2; tentatively, D is TRBD1 (5 bases). Between the trimmed V and J ends, which lost 7 bases and 2 bases, there was a span of 16 bases. This CDR3 is built from 15 residues. CDR1 and CDR2 from the germline V gene are KGHDR and SFDVKD.

The rearrangement uses TRBV7-6 and TRBJ2-1; tentatively, D is TRBD2 (5 bases). The J call may be incorrect, as the DNA end agrees better with TRBJ2-7. Germline V CDR1 and CDR2: SGHVS, FNYEAQ. The length of the CDR3 is 15 residues. CDR3 residues: CASSLGYGRNYEQYF. CDR3 sequence (DNA): TGTGCCAGCAGCTTAGGTTATGGGAGAAACTACGAGCAGTACTTC.

This clonotype has ten or more counts. A much bigger clone sits one base away, suggesting this may be a read error. This rearrangement joins TRBV7-3 to TRBJ2-5, with no clear D. The J call may be wrong; the DNA end is better matched by TRBJ2-1. Per germline, CDR1 SGHTA and CDR2 FQGTGA. The length of the CDR3 is 14 residues. CDR3 region: CASSLGGTKETQFF. CDR3 nucleotide sequence: TGTGCCAGCAGCTTAGGCGGAACCAAAGAGACCCAGTTCTTC.

This clonotype was seen ten or more times. One junction end does not reproduce the germline sequence, and a read error may be involved. This chain uses TRBV11-2 with TRBJ2-5; 7 bases are shared with TRBD2. This CDR3 contains 14 residues. Germline-derived CDR1 and CDR2 are SGHAT and FQNNGV. CDR3 in amino acids: CSSSLLAYYNEQYF. The DNA of the CDR3 is TGTTCCAGCAGCTTACTAGCGTACTACAATGAGCAGTACTTC.

As to this clonotype: The conserved phenylalanine or tryptophan normally closing the CDR3 is absent here, so this likely arose from a read error. The limits of the CDR3 on the DNA are not certain, so only TCRdb's listed CDR3 is given. The chain couples TRBV7-3 to TRBJ2-7; the table calls TRBD1, which could not be checked here. The CDR3 is made up of 17 amino acids, end residues included. CDR1 is SGHTA, CDR2 FQGTGA, per germline. CDR3: CASSPQGTGSYGYTFGS.

The gene calls are TRBV7-6 and TRBJ2-7; 12 bases are shared with TRBD2. The J call is doubtful: the DNA matches TRBJ2-5 better. CDR3 length: 16 amino acids. CDR1 SGHVS and CDR2 FNYEAQ come from the germline V gene. CDR3 region: CASSPPTSGSFETQYF. The CDR3 DNA sequence: TGTGCCAGCAGCCCCCCGACTAGCGGGAGCTTCGAGACCCAGTACTTC.

This clonotype was observed many times. The rearrangement uses TRBV28 and TRBJ2-1; 8 nucleotides match TRBD1. The junction had 3 bases not matched to a gene; V was cut back by 6 bases and J by 5 bases. The CDR3 is made up of 13 amino acids. Germline V lookup: CDR1 MDHEN, CDR2 SYDVKM. The CDR3 sequence is CASRGQGDNEQFF. CDR3 sequence (DNA): TGTGCCAGCAGAGGACAGGGCGACAATGAGCAGTTCTTC.

This chain connects TRBV11-3 to TRBJ2-1; D is ambiguous. Trimming left V 6 bases short and J 0 bases short, with 3 bases between. Germline V gives CDR1 SGHNT, CDR2 YENEEA. CDR3 size: 12 residues. The CDR3 loop reads CASSVSYNEQFF. CDR3 nucleotides: TGTGCCAGCAGTGTCTCCTACAATGAGCAGTTCTTC.

The rearrangement uses TRBV11-1 and TRBJ2-3; the D call may be TRBD1 or TRBD2 (6 bases each). The J call could be wrong; TRBJ2-4 is a better fit for the DNA end. CDR1 is SGHAT and CDR2 is FQDESV in the germline V gene (reference sequence). The CDR3 has 14 residues. CDR3 in amino acids: CASSVTGRRDIQYF. The CDR3 nucleotides read TGTGCCAGCAGCGTTACAGGGAGGAGAGACATTCAGTACTTC.

V is TRBV2 and J is TRBJ1-5; no reliable D call. V gave up 10 bases and J gave up 0 bases, with 10 bases separating them. The germline V gene has CDR1 SNHLY and CDR2 FYNNEI. The CDR3 has 13 residues. This CDR3 is CATGRFSNQPQHF. The CDR3 region has the DNA TGTGCCACCGGAAGGTTTAGCAATCAGCCCCAGCATTTT. The whole variable domain, remainder taken from reference TRBV2 and TRBJ1-5, is EPEVTQTPSHQVTQMGQEVILRCVPISNHLYFYWYRQILGQKVEFLVSFYNNEISEKSEIFDDQFSVERPDGSNFTLKIRSTKLEDSAMYFCATGRFSNQPQHFGDGTRLSIL.

This clonotype was observed a few times. The gene calls are TRBV5-4 and TRBJ2-5; D unresolved. The length of the CDR3 is 14 residues. V gave up 0 bases and J gave up 1 base, with 7 bases separating them. Germline loops: CDR1 SGHNT, CDR2 YYREEE (reference sequence). CDR3 amino acids: CASSLVHSQETQYF. Here the CDR3 DNA reads TGTGCCAGCAGCTTGGTACACAGCCAAGAGACCCAGTACTTC.

The V and J genes are TRBV6-2 or TRBV6-3 and TRBJ2-4; 7 positions match TRBD1. The CDR3 covers 15 residues. The germline V gene has CDR1 MNHEY and CDR2 SVGEGT. Germline trimming cut 8 bases from V and 0 bases from J; bases unmatched to any gene: 7. Written as DNA, the CDR3 is TGTGCCAGCGTTCCGGGACAGAGAGCCAAAAACATTCAGTACTTC. It translates to CASVPGQRAKNIQYF.

There are many counts of this clonotype. The chain has TRBV5-1 and TRBJ2-7, with D uncertain. V was shortened by 3 bases and J by 0 bases, with 10 bases between the two germline ends. The CDR3 has 14 amino acids. In germline, CDR1 is SGHRS, CDR2 YFSETQ. The CDR3 region has the DNA TGCGCCAGCAGCTACGCGGACGGCTCCTACGAGCAGTACTTC. Amino acids: CASSYADGSYEQYF.

This chain uses TRBV10-3 with TRBJ2-5; possible D gene TRBD1, 6 bases. The last part of the DNA fits TRBJ2-1 better; the J call may be wrong. CDR3 length equals 16 residues. Germline loops: CDR1 ENHRY, CDR2 SYGVKD. CDR3 loop: CAISNRAPSNSNEQFF. CDR3 sequence (DNA): TGTGCCATCTCCAACAGGGCACCATCTAATAGTAATGAGCAGTTCTTC.

This chain connects TRBV27 to TRBJ2-1; D is possibly TRBD1 or TRBD2 (5 bases each). The J call may be incorrect, as the DNA end agrees better with TRBJ2-7. The germline V gene encodes CDR1 MNHEY and CDR2 SMNVEV (reference sequence). The CDR3 covers 14 residues. The CDR3, as DNA: TGTGCCAGCACCGGTGGGACCCCCTACAATGAGCAGTACTTC. Amino acid sequence: CASTGGTPYNEQYF.

A remark on this clonotype: A read error is possible here, since a much larger clone lies one base away. The rearrangement uses TRBV12-3 or TRBV12-4 and TRBJ2-3, with TRBD2 as a possible D gene (5 bases). The CDR3 spans 15 residues. V lost 5 bases and J lost 14, with 26 bases in between. The CDR3 reads CASSNVDGPTGELYF. As DNA, the CDR3 is TGTGCCAGCAGTAACGTCGACGGACCCACCGGGGAGCTGTATTTT.

This clonotype appeared a single time. The chain recombines TRBV28 with TRBJ2-1; the D gene is possibly TRBD1 (5 bases). V lost 7 bases and J 10 bases, leaving 17 bases between the germline ends. CDR3 size: 13 residues. The germline CDR1 and CDR2 sequences are MDHEN and SYDVKM. CDR3: CASTESRAREQFF. In nucleotides, the CDR3 is TGTGCCAGCACCGAAAGCAGGGCTCGGGAGCAGTTCTTC.